This T cell receptor beta chain was found in a study of blood T cells in healthy people across ages. General study results and limits: There was no known CMV status for donors, so expanded clonotype changes were possibly confounded.

Alongside a J-beta primer mix, a sample-barcoded 5' primer served in a second PCR lasting roughly 7 to 12 cycles. Each cDNA molecule, via a template-switch adaptor with 12 random nucleotides, was tagged. MiXCR, applied by TCRdb to the 5' RACE reads, yields one record per CDR3 protein. The sample has roughly 1.5 million distinct CDR3 sequences; roughly 43% are singletons. Per germline, CDR1 SGHTA and CDR2 FQGNSA. V lost 6 bases, J lost 6 bases, and 15 bases lay in between. The CDR3 loop spans 13 amino acids. In regard to this clonotype: Antigen specificity is unknown.

This chain connects TRBV7-2 to TRBJ2-7, with TRBD2 as a possible D gene (6 bases). Sequencing was carried out using blood. This TCR was recovered from a woman younger than 30 in good health. CDR3 region: CASRPRVGGEQYF. The CDR3 DNA is TGTGCCAGCAGACCCCGAGTGGGGGGCGAGCAGTACTTC.